This T cell receptor (beta chain) was captured in a study of shared clonotypes between healthy human individuals. Looking at the study overall: There were three CD4 naive, three CD4 memory, two CD8 naive and one CD8 memory plates per donor.

The study, taken as a whole, reports: Naive subsets, compared against memory subsets, generally had larger estimated richness values. Several donors shared about 4.5% of their naive CD4 clonotypes.

Details on this clone: Its antigen is unknown.

The CDR3 has 17 residues. Losses at the gene ends were 4 bases for V and 4 bases for J; bases not matched to a gene: 9. Germline V gene data show CDR1 as MDHEN and CDR2 as SYDVKM. Profiling relied on immunoSEQ multiplex PCR, and the TCRdb table lists in-frame clones only, not all of them. This table holds some 2,500,000 clones, over 85% found once. This chain joins TRBV28 and TRBJ2-2, with TRBD2 identical over 10 bases. Sequencing input: naive CD4+ T cells from PBMCs. Specified subset: CD45RA+ positively selected. The source is a man younger than 30 in good health. Some clones in this sample may be carry-over from other donors' samples. The CDR3 DNA reads TGTGCCAGCAGTTCTAGCGGGGGCACCGAAACCACCGGGGAGCTGTTTTTT. Its protein is CASSSSGGTETTGELFF.